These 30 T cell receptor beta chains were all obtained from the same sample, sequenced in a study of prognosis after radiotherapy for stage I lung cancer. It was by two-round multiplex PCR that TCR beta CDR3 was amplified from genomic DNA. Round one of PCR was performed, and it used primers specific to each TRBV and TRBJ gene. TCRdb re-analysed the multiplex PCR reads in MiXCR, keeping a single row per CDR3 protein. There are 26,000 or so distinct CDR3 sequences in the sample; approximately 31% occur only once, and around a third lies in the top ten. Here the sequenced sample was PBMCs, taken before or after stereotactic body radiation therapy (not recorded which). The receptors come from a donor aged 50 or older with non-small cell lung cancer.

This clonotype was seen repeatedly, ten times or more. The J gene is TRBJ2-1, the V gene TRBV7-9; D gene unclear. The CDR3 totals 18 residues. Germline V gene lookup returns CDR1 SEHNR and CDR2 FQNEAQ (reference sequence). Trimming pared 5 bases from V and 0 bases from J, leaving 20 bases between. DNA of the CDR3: TGTGCCAGCAGCCAACCCCCTAGACTGGTGAGCTCCTACAATGAGCAGTTCTTC. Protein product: CASSQPPRLVSSYNEQFF. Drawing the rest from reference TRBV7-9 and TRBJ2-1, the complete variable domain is DTGVSQNPRHKITKRGQNVTFRCDPISEHNRLYWYRQTLGQGPEFLTYFQNEAQLEKSRLLSDRFSAERPKGSFSTLEIQRTEQGDSAMYLCASSQPPRLVSSYNEQFFGPGTRLTVL.

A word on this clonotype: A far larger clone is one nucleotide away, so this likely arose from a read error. This CDR3 is CASSEEGLLNTEAFF. The CDR3 DNA is TGTGCCAGCAGTGAAGAGGGGCTACTGAACACTGAAGCTTTCTTT. The chain uses TRBV6-4 and TRBJ1-1, with a possible D match to TRBD1 (5 bases). Trimming pared 3 bases from V and 0 bases from J, leaving 11 bases between. This CDR3 comprises 15 residues. In germline, CDR1 is MRHNA, CDR2 SNTAGT.

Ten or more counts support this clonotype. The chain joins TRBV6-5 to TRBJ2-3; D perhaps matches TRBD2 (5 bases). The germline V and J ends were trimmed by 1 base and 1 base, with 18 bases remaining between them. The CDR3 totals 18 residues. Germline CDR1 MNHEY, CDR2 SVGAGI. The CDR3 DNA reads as TGTGCCAGCAGTTACTTGGAGTTTTGGGGAGCGGGCACAGATACGCAGTATTTT. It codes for CASSYLEFWGAGTDTQYF.

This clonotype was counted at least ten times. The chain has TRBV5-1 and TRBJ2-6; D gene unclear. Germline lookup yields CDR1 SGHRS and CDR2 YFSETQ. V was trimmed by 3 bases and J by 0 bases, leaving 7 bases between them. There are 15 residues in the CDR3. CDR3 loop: CASSSYSSGANVLTF. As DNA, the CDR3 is TGCGCCAGCAGCTCGTACAGCTCTGGGGCCAACGTCCTGACTTTC.

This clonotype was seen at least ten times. The CDR3 DNA follows: TGTGCCAGCCGCCAGGCGAACACCGGGGAGCTGTTTTTT. It translates to CASRQANTGELFF. The chain uses TRBV5-4 and TRBJ2-2, with no clear D. This CDR3 is 13 amino acids long. Germline-derived CDR1 and CDR2 are SGHNT and YYREEE (reference sequence). Deletions cut 7 bases from V and 0 bases from J, with 7 bases between.

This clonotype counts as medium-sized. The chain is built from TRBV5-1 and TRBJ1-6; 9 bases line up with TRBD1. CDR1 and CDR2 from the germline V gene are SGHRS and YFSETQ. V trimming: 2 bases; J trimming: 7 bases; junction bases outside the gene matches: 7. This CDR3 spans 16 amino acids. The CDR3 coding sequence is TGCGCCAGCAGCTTCATGGGGACAGGGACCAATTCACCCCTCCACTTT. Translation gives CASSFMGTGTNSPLHF.

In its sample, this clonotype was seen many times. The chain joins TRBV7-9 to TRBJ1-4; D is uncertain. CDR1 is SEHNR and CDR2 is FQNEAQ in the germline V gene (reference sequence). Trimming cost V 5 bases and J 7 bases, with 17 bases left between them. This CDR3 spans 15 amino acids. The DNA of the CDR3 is TGTGCCAGCAGCACCAAGGGAGCGGGAGCTGAAAAACTGTTTTTT. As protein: CASSTKGAGAEKLFF.

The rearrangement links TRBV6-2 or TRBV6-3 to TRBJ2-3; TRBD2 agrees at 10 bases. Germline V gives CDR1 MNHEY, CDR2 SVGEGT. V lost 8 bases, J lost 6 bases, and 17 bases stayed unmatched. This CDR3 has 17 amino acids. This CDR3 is CASPPQGTSARGDTQYF. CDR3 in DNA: TGTGCCAGCCCCCCCCAGGGGACTAGCGCAAGGGGGGATACGCAGTATTTT.

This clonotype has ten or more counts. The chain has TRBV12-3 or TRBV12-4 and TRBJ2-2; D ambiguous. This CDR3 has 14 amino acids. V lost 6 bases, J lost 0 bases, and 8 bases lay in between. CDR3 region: CASRWQANTGELFF. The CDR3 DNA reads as TGTGCCAGCAGATGGCAGGCGAACACCGGGGAGCTGTTTTTT.

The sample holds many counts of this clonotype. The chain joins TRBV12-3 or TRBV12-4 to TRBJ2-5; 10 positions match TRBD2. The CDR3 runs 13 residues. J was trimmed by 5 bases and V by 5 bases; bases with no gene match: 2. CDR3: CASSMTSGETQYF. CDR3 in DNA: TGTGCCAGCAGTATGACTAGCGGGGAGACCCAGTACTTC.

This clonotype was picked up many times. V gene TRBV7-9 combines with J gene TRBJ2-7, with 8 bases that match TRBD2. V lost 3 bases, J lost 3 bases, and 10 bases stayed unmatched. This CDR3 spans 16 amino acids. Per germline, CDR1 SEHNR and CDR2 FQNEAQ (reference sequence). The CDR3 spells CASSFLAGRGDYEQYF. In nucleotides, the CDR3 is TGTGCCAGCAGCTTCCTCGCGGGGCGGGGGGACTACGAGCAGTACTTC.

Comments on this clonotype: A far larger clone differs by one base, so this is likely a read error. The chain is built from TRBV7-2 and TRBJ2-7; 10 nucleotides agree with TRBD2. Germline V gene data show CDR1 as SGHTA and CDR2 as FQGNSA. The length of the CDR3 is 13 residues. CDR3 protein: CASSLAGAHEQYF. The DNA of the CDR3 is TGTGCCAGCAGCCTAGCGGGAGCCCATGAGCAGTACTTC.

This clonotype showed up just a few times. CDR3 amino acids: CASSQLAGVPSETQYF. The CDR3 coding sequence is TGCGCCAGCAGCCAACTAGCGGGAGTACCGAGCGAGACCCAGTACTTC. The chain has TRBV4-1 and TRBJ2-5, with 10 bases identical to TRBD2. The germline gives CDR1 MGHRA, CDR2 YSYEKL. The CDR3 totals 16 residues. Losses at the gene ends were 2 bases for V and 5 bases for J; bases not matched to a gene: 8.

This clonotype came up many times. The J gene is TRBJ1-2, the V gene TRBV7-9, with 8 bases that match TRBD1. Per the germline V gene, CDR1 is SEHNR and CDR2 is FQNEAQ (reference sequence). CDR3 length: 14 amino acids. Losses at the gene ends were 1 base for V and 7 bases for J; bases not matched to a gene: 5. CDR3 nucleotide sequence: TGTGCCAGCAGCTTAGGACAGGGGCCGCTTGGCTACACCTTC. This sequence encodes CASSLGQGPLGYTF.

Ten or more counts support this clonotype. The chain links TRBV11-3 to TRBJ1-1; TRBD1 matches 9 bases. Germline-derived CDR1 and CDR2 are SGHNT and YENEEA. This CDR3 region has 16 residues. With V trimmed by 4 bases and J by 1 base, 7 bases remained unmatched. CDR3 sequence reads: CASSSQGQGGNTEAFF. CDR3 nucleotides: TGTGCCAGCAGCTCCCAGGGACAGGGAGGGAACACTGAAGCTTTCTTT.

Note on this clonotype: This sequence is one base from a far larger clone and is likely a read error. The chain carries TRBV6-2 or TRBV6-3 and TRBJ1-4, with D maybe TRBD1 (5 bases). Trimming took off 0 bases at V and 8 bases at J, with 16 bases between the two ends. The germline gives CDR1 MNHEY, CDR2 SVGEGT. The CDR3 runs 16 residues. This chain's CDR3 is CASSYSQYRWGEKLFF. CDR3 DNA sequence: TGTGCCAGCAGTTACTCCCAGTACCGGTGGGGGGAAAAACTGTTTTTT.

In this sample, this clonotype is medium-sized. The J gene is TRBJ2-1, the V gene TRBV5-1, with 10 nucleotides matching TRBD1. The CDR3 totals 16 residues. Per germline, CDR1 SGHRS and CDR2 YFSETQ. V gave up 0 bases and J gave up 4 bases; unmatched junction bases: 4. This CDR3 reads CASSLGQGAGYNEQFF. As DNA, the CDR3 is TGCGCCAGCAGCTTGGGACAGGGGGCGGGTTACAATGAGCAGTTCTTC.

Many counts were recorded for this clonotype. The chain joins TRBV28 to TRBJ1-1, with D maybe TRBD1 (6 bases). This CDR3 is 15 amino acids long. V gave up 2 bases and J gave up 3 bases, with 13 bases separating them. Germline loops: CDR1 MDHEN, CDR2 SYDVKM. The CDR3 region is CASSLPSGVHTEAFF. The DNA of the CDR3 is TGTGCCAGCAGTTTACCCTCAGGGGTGCACACTGAAGCTTTCTTT.

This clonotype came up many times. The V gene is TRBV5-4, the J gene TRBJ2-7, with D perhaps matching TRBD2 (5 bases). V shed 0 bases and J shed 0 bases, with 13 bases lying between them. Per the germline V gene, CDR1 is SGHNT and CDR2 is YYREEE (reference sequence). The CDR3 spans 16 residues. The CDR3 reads CASSLDAGLTSYEQYF. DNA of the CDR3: TGTGCCAGCAGCTTGGATGCTGGACTCACCTCCTACGAGCAGTACTTC.

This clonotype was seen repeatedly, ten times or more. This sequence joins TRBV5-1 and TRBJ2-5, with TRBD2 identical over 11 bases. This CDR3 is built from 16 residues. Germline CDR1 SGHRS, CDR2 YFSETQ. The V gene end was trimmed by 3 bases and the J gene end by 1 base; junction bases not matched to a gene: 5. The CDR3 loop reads CASSSTSGGSQETQYF. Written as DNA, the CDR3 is TGCGCCAGCAGCTCAACTAGCGGGGGTTCCCAAGAGACCCAGTACTTC.

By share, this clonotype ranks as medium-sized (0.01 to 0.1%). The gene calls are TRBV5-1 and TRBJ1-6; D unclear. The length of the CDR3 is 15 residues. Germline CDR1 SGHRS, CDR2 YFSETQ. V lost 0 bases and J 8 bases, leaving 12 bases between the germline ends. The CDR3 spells CASSLVELLDSPLHF. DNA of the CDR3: TGCGCCAGCAGCTTGGTCGAACTCCTTGATTCACCCCTCCACTTT.

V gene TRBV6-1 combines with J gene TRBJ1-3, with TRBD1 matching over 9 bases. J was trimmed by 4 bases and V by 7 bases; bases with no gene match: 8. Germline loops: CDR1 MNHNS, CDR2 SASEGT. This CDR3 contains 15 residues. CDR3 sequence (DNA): TGTGCCAGCACCCCAGGGACAGGGAGCGGAAACACCATATATTTT. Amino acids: CASTPGTGSGNTIYF.

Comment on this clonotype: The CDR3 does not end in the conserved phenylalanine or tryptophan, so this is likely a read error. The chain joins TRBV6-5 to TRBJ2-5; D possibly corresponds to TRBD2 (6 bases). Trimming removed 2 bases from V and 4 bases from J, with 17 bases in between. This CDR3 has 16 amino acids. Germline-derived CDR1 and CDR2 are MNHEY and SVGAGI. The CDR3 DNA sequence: TGTGCCAGCAGTTACAGTCTAGCGACGACAAGAGAGACCCAGTACCTC. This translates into CASSYSLATTRETQYL.

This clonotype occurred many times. This CDR3 is CSAPKGGTNSPLHF. DNA of the CDR3: TGCAGTGCTCCCAAAGGGGGTACCAATTCACCCCTCCACTTT. This sequence joins TRBV20-1 and TRBJ1-6; D is possibly TRBD1 (6 bases). Germline CDR1 DFQATT, CDR2 SNEGSKA (reference sequence). The CDR3 runs to 14 residues. Trimming removed 5 bases at V and 7 bases at J, with 15 bases between.

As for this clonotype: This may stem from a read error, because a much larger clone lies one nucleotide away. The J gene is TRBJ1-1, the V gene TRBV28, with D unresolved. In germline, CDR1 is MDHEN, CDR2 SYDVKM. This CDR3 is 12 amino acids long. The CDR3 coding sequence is TGTGCCAGCAGCCTCCTGGCTTACGAAGATTTCTTT. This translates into CASSLLAYEDFF. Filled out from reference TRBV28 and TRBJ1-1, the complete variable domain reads DVKVTQSSRYLVKRTGEKVFLECVQDMDHENMFWYRQDPGLGLRLIYFSYDVKMKEKGDIPEGYSVSREKKERFSLILESASTNQTSMYLCASSLLAYEDFFGQGTRLTVV.

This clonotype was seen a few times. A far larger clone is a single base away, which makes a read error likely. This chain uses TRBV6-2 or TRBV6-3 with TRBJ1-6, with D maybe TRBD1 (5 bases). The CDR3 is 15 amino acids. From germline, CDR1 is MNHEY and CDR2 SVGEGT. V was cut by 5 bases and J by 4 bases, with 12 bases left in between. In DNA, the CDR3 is TGTGCCAGCAGTGGAGCGGGGGGTTATAATTCACCCCTCCACTTT. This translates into CASSGAGGYNSPLHF.

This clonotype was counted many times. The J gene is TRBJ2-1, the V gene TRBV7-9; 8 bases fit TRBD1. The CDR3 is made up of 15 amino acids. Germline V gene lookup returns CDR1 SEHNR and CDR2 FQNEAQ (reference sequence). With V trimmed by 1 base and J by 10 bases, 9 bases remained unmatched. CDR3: CASSLGVSTGDEQFF. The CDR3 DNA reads TGTGCCAGCAGCTTAGGGGTGTCGACAGGGGACGAGCAGTTCTTC.

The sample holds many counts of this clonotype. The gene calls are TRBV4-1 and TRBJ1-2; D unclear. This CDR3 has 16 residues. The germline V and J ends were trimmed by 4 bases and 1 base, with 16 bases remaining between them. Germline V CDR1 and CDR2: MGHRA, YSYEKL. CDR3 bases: TGCGCCAGCAGCCTGGCTTTGCGGAGTCTTAACTATGGCTACACCTTC. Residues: CASSLALRSLNYGYTF.

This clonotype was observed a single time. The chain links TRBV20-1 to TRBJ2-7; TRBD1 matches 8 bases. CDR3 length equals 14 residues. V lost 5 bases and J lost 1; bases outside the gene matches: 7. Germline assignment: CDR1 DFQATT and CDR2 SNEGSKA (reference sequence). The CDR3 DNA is TGCAGTGCTCGTTCGACAGGGGATTCCTACGAGCAGTACTTC. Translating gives CSARSTGDSYEQYF.

CDR3 DNA: TGTGCCAGCAGTTTATACACGGGACAGAGGGATTCACCCCTCCACTTT. It translates to CASSLYTGQRDSPLHF. The chain joins TRBV6-9 to TRBJ1-6; 7 bases align to TRBD1. The V segment lost 4 bases and the J segment 8 bases; nucleotides outside the gene matches: 11. CDR3 length equals 16 residues. CDR1 and CDR2 (germline): MNHGY, SVAAGI.